These 10 T cell receptor beta chains share one sample of origin, sequenced in a study of T cell changes during pregnancy in multiple sclerosis. Measured with immunoSEQ multiplex PCR; TCRdb has only the in-frame clones, and not every one. This table holds about 40,000 clones, roughly 94% found once. The sequencing used peripheral blood, collected in the third trimester of pregnancy. Receptors originate from a female donor with multiple sclerosis, enrolled in a pregnancy study.

V is TRBV18 and J is TRBJ1-1; 7 bases align to TRBD1. V trimming: 0 bases; J trimming: 4 bases; junction bases outside the gene matches: 8. The CDR3 extends over 16 amino acids. Germline CDR1 KGHSH, CDR2 LQKENI. CDR3: CASSPPFIAGGTEAFF. The CDR3 DNA sequence: TGTGCCAGCTCACCACCATTCATCGCAGGGGGCACTGAAGCTTTCTTT. Drawing the rest from reference TRBV18 and TRBJ1-1, the complete variable domain is NAGVMQNPRHLVRRRGQEARLRCSPMKGHSHVYWYRQLPEEGLKFMVYLQKENIIDESGMPKERFSAEFPKEGPSILRIQQVVRGDSAAYFCASSPPFIAGGTEAFFGQGTRLTVV.

The chain carries TRBV5-1 and TRBJ2-7; D possibly corresponds to TRBD1 (5 bases). The V end was cut by 0 bases, the J end by 5 bases, with 6 bases between. Germline assignment: CDR1 SGHRS and CDR2 YFSETQ. CDR3 length: 12 amino acids. This CDR3 is CASSLVQDEQYF. The CDR3 bases are TGCGCCAGCAGCTTGGTACAGGACGAGCAGTACTTC.

The J gene is TRBJ1-3, the V gene TRBV6-6, with 7 bases fitting TRBD1. The V segment lost 0 bases and the J segment 4 bases; nucleotides outside the gene matches: 6. In germline, CDR1 is MNHNY, CDR2 SVGAGI (reference sequence). This CDR3 has 16 amino acids. The CDR3 bases are TGTGCCAGCAGTTACTCGGGACAGTTTACAGGAAACACCATATATTTT. It yields the protein CASSYSGQFTGNTIYF.

The chain uses TRBV10-2 and TRBJ2-2, with TRBD1 matching 9 bases. This CDR3 is built from 14 residues. CDR1 is WSHSY, CDR2 SAAADI, per germline. Trimming at V came to 6 bases and at J to 3 bases, leaving 2 bases not matched to a gene. The chain's CDR3 is CASSGQGHTGELFF. The CDR3 region has the DNA TGCGCCAGCAGCGGACAGGGGCACACCGGGGAGCTGTTTTTT.

The chain employs TRBV30 and TRBJ2-3; D perhaps matches TRBD1 (5 bases). V was cut by 6 bases and J by 3 bases, with 16 bases left in between. The CDR3 length is 14 residues. The germline V gene has CDR1 GTSNPN and CDR2 SVGIG (reference sequence). The CDR3 spells CACQQGFWTDTQYF. The CDR3 DNA reads as TGTGCCTGTCAGCAGGGATTCTGGACAGATACGCAGTATTTT.

The chain is built from TRBV7-2 and TRBJ1-4; the D gene is possibly TRBD1 (6 bases). This CDR3 comprises 16 residues. The ends were cut back, 0 bases at V and 8 bases at J, with 16 bases in the middle. Germline assignment: CDR1 SGHTA and CDR2 FQGNSA. The CDR3 DNA reads TGTGCCAGCAGCTTAGCGAGGCTTGGGGGCCCAGAAAAACTGTTTTTT. Amino acid sequence: CASSLARLGGPEKLFF.

This sequence joins TRBV2 and TRBJ2-2; 10 nucleotides align to TRBD1. This CDR3 is 14 amino acids long. V trimming: 11 bases; J trimming: 4 bases; junction bases outside the gene matches: 7. Germline V gives CDR1 SNHLY, CDR2 FYNNEI. The DNA for the CDR3 is TGTGCCGTCAGGCGGACAGGGGGCACCGGGGAGCTGTTTTTT. It is translated as CAVRRTGGTGELFF.

The chain carries TRBV5-4 and TRBJ1-2; 7 bases match TRBD1. The CDR3 sequence is 15 residues long. Trimming removed 5 bases from V and 2 bases from J; junction bases left unmatched: 9. Germline CDR1 SGHNT, CDR2 YYREEE (reference sequence). The CDR3 DNA is TGTGCCAGCAGAATACAGGGGCGCCTAAACTATGGCTACACCTTC. Amino acids: CASRIQGRLNYGYTF. Combining the CDR3 with reference TRBV5-4 and TRBJ1-2 gives the whole variable domain ETGVTQSPTHLIKTRGQQVTLRCSSQSGHNTVSWYQQALGQGPQFIFQYYREEENGRGNFPPRFSGLQFPNYSSELNVNALELDDSALYLCASRIQGRLNYGYTFGSGTRLTVV.

The chain is built from TRBV4-1 and TRBJ2-1; TRBD1 matches at 8 bases. CDR1 is MGHRA, CDR2 YSYEKL, per germline. The CDR3 runs to 19 residues. The J segment lost 0 bases and the V segment lost 0 bases, leaving 10 bases of the junction unmatched. CDR3 sequence: CASSQDSRQGQLSYNEQFF. Here the CDR3 DNA reads TGCGCCAGCAGCCAAGATTCGCGACAGGGGCAGCTCTCCTACAATGAGCAGTTCTTC.

This chain connects TRBV4-3 to TRBJ1-2; D is unclear. In germline, CDR1 is LGHNA, CDR2 YSLEER. V shed 0 bases and J shed 9 bases, with 11 bases lying between them. The length of the CDR3 is 13 residues. The CDR3 region has the DNA TGCGCCAGCAGCCAAGATTTTGCAGGTCGCTACACCTTC. Translated: CASSQDFAGRYTF.